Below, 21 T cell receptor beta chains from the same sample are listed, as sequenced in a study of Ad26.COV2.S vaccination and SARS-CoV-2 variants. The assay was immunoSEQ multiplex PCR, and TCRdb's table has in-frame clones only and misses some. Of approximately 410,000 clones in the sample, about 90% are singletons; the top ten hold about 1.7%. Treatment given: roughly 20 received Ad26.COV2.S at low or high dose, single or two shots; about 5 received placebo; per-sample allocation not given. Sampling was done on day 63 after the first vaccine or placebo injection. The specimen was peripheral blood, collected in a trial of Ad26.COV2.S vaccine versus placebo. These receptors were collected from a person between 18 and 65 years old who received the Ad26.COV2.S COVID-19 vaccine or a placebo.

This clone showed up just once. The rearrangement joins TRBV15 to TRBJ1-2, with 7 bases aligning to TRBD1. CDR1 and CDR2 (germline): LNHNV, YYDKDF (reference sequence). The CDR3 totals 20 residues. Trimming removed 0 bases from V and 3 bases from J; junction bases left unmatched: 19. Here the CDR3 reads CATSRDEVGLGRGPDYGYTF. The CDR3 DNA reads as TGTGCCACCAGCAGAGATGAGGTTGGGCTGGGGAGGGGGCCTGACTATGGCTACACCTTC.

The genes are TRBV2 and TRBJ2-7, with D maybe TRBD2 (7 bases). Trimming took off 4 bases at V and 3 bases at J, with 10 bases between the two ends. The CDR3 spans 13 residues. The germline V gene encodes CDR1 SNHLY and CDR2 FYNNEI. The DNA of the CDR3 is TGTGCCAGCAGTGGCGGGGGCAACTACGAGCAGTACTTC. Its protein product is CASSGGGNYEQYF.

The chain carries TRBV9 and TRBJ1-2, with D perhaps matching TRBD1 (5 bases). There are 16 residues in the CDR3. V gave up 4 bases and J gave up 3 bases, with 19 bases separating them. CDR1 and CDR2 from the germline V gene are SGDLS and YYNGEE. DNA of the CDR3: TGTGCCAGCAGCACCGGAGGGGAATCCCCTGACTATGGCTACACCTTC. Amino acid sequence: CASSTGGESPDYGYTF.

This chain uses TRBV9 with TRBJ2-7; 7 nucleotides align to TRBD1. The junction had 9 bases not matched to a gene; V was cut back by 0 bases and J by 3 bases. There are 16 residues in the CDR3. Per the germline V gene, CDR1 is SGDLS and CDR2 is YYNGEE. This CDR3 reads CASSVGKQGWDYEQYF. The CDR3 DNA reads TGTGCCAGCAGCGTAGGGAAACAGGGGTGGGACTACGAGCAGTACTTC. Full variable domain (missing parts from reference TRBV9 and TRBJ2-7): DSGVTQTPKHLITATGQRVTLRCSPRSGDLSVYWYQQSLDQGLQFLIQYYNGEERAKGNILERFSAQQFPDLHSELNLSSLELGDSALYFCASSVGKQGWDYEQYFGPGTRLTVT.

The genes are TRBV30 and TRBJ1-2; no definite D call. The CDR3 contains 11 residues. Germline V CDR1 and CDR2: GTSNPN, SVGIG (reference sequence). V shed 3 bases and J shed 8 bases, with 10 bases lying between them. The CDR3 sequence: CAWRPPLGYTF. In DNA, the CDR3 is TGTGCCTGGAGACCCCCTTTAGGCTACACCTTC.

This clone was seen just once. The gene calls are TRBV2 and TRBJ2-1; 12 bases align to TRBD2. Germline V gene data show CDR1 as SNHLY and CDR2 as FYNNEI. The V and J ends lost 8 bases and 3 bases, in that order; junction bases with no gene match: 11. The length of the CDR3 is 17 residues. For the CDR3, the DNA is TGTGCCAGCGAACTAGCGGGGGGTCCGGATAACTACAATGAGCAGTTCTTC. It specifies CASELAGGPDNYNEQFF.

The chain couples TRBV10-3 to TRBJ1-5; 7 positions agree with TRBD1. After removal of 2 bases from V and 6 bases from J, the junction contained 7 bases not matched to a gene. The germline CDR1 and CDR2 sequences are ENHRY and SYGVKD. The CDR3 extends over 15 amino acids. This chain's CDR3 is CAISERGGTPQPQHF. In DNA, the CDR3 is TGTGCCATCAGTGAGAGAGGGGGCACACCTCAGCCCCAGCATTTT.

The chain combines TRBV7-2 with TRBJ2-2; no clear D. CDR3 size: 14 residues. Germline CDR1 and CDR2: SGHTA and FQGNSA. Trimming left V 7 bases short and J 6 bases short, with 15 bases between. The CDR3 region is CASTLGIVSGELFF. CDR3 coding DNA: TGTGCCAGCACCCTAGGAATCGTTTCCGGGGAGCTGTTTTTT.

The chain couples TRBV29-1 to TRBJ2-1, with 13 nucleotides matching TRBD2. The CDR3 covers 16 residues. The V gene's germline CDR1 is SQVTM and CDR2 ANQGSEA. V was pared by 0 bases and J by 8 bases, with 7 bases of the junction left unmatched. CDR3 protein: CSVEDWTSGGRYEQFF. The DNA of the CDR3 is TGCAGCGTTGAAGATTGGACTAGCGGGGGAAGGTATGAGCAGTTCTTC.

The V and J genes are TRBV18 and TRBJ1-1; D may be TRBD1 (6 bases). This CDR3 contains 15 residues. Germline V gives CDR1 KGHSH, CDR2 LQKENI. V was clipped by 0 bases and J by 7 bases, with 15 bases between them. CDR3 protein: CASSPPGWQGNEAFF. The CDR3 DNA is TGTGCCAGCTCACCACCGGGCTGGCAGGGGAATGAAGCTTTCTTT.

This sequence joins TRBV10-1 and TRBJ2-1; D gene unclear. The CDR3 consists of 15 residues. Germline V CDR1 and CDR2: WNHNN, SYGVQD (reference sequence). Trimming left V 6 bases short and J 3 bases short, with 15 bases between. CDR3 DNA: TGCGCCAGCAGCGGCTCCGGCCAGAGCTACAATGAGCAGTTCTTC. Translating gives CASSGSGQSYNEQFF.

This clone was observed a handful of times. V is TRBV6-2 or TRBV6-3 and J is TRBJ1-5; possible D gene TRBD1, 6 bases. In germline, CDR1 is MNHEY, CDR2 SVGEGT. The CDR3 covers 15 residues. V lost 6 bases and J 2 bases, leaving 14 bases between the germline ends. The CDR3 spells CASRYEEGGNQPQHF. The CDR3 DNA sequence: TGTGCCAGCAGGTACGAAGAGGGGGGCAATCAGCCCCAGCATTTT.

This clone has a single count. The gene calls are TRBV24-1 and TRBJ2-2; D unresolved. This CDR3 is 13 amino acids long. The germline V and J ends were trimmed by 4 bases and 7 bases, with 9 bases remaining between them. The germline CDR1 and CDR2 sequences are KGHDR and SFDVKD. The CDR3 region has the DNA TGTGCCACCAGTGACCCGTTCATCGGGGAGCTGTTTTTT. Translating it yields CATSDPFIGELFF.

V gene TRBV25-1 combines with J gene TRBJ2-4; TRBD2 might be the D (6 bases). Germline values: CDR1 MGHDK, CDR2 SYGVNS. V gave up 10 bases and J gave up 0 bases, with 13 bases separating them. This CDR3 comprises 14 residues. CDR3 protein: CANVGGVAKNIQYF. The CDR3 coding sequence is TGTGCCAACGTCGGCGGGGTAGCCAAAAACATTCAGTACTTC.

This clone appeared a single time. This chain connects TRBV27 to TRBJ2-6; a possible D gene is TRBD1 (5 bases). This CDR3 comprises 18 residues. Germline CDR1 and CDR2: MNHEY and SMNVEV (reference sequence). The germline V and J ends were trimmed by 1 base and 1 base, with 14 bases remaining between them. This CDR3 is CASSLFSGSWSGANVLTF. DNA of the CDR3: TGTGCCAGCAGTTTATTTTCAGGGTCTTGGTCTGGGGCCAACGTCCTGACTTTC.

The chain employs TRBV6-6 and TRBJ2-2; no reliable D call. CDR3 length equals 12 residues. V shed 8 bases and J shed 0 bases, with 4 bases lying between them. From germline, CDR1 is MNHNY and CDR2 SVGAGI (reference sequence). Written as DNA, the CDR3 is TGTGCCAGCCCCGCGAACACCGGGGAGCTGTTTTTT. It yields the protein CASPANTGELFF.

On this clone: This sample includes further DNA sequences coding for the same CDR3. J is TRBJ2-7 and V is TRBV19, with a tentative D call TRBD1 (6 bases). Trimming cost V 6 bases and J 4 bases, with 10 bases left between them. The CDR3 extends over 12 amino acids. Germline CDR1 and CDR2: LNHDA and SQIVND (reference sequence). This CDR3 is CASSPQGYEQYF. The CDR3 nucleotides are TGTGCCAGTAGCCCTCAGGGGTACGAGCAGTACTTC.

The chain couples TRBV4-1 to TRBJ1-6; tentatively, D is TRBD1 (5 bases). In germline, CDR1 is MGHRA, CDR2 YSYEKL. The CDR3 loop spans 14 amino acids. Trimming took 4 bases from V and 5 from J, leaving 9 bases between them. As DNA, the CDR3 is TGCGCCAGCAGCCCTTCGGGGGATAATTCACCCCTCCACTTT. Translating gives CASSPSGDNSPLHF.

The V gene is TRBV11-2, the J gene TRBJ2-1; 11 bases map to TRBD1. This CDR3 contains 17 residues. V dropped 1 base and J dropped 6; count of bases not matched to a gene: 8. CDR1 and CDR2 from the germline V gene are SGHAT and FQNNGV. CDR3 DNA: TGTGCCAGCAGCTTAGCCGGGACAGGGGGTTCCGCCAATGAGCAGTTCTTC. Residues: CASSLAGTGGSANEQFF.

The CDR3 region is CASSRDPMNTEAFF. As DNA, the CDR3 is TGTGCCAGCAGCCGGGACCCCATGAACACTGAAGCTTTCTTT. This chain links TRBV9 with TRBJ1-1, with D possibly being TRBD1 (5 bases). V lost 4 bases and J 0 bases, leaving 10 bases between the germline ends. The CDR3 has 14 residues. Germline CDR1 SGDLS, CDR2 YYNGEE.

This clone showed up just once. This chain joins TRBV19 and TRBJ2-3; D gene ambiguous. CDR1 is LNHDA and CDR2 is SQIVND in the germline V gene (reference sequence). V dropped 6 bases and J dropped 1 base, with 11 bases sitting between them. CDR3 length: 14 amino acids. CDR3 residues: CASSRTGGTDTQYF. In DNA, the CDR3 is TGTGCCAGTAGCCGGACCGGTGGCACAGATACGCAGTATTTT.